The 22 T cell receptor beta chains below all came from one sample that was sequenced in a study of shared clonotypes between healthy human individuals (dated by TCRdb to the early 2020s). Receptor amplification or capture employed the immunoSEQ multiplex PCR assay. In TCRdb, the immuneACCESS table is reduced to in-frame sequences with V and J assigned. These tables do not hold every clone; where another copy was compared, an unresolved V gene accounts for under half, and the others remain unexplained. The sample table holds about 1 million clones, of which about 74% were seen once. The ten largest account for nearly 1.5% of the sample. Sequencing was done on a sample of memory CD4+ T cells sorted from blood. The cell subset or site label on this specimen signifies: CD45RA-negative fraction. Receptor source: a man aged 18 to 29 in good health.

About this clone itself: Additional DNA sequences in this sample encode the identical CDR3. V is TRBV5-1 and J is TRBJ2-2; no clear D gene. Germline V gene lookup returns CDR1 SGHRS and CDR2 YFSETQ. Trimming left V 0 bases short and J 0 bases short, with 6 bases between. This CDR3 is 15 amino acids long. CDR3 sequence: CASSLAVANTGELFF. The CDR3, as DNA: TGCGCCAGCAGCTTGGCAGTCGCGAACACCGGGGAGCTGTTTTTT.

CDR3 DNA: TGTGCCAGCTCGCGAAACGGAGGACAGGGGAGCGCTGAAGCTTTCTTT. Translating gives CASSRNGGQGSAEAFF. The V and J genes are TRBV18 and TRBJ1-1, with 9 bases matching TRBD1. Germline CDR1 reads KGHSH; CDR2 reads LQKENI. This CDR3 comprises 16 residues. V trimming: 6 bases; J trimming: 6 bases; junction bases outside the gene matches: 14.

This chain links TRBV6-6 with TRBJ2-3, with D possibly being TRBD2 (5 bases). V lost 7 bases to trimming and J lost 8 bases, with 22 bases between them. Germline V CDR1 and CDR2: MNHNY, SVGAGI (reference sequence). The CDR3 covers 15 residues. CDR3 coding DNA: TGTGCCAGCATTCTCCGAGGTCCCGGAGGAGGTACGCAGTATTTT. The encoded protein is CASILRGPGGGTQYF.

As concerns this clone: Other nucleotide sequences from this sample produce the same CDR3. The rearrangement uses TRBV6-5 and TRBJ1-6; TRBD1 is a possible D gene (5 bases). V was trimmed by 9 bases and J by 9 bases, leaving 21 bases between them. The CDR3 is 15 residues long. Per germline, CDR1 MNHEY and CDR2 SVGAGI. CDR3 nucleotides: TGTGCCAGTAGCTCTAGCGGGGCCGGTGGTTCACCCCTCCACTTT. Protein: CASSSSGAGGSPLHF.

To note about this clone: Within the sample, other DNA sequences also encode this same CDR3. This chain joins TRBV11-3 and TRBJ2-1, with 14 bases aligning to TRBD2. The CDR3 has 16 amino acids. The germline CDR1 and CDR2 sequences are SGHNT and YENEEA. V was clipped by 1 base and J by 6 bases; unmatched bases: 2. CDR3 in amino acids: CASSLGGTSGGNEQFF. The CDR3 DNA is TGTGCCAGCAGCTTAGGCGGGACTAGCGGGGGCAATGAGCAGTTCTTC.

V and J are TRBV11-2 and TRBJ2-3; D gene uncertain. The CDR3 totals 14 residues. The germline CDR1 and CDR2 sequences are SGHAT and FQNNGV. V lost 5 bases to trimming and J lost 2 bases, with 11 bases between them. The CDR3 sequence: CASSATRFTDTQYF. DNA of the CDR3: TGTGCCAGCAGCGCGACGCGGTTCACAGATACGCAGTATTTT. Supplemented by reference TRBV11-2 and TRBJ2-3, the full variable domain reads EAGVAQSPRYKIIEKRQSVAFWCNPISGHATLYWYQQILGQGPKLLIQFQNNGVVDDSQLPKDRFSAERLKGVDSTLKIQPAKLEDSAVYLCASSATRFTDTQYFGPGTRLTVL.

The CDR3 nucleotides read TGTGCCAGCAGCGTAGGGGATTCTGAGCAGTTCTTC. The encoded protein is CASSVGDSEQFF. This sequence joins TRBV9 and TRBJ2-1; D remains ambiguous. V gave up 0 bases and J gave up 9 bases, with 7 bases separating them. Germline-derived CDR1 and CDR2 are SGDLS and YYNGEE. The CDR3 is 12 amino acids.

This clone is a singleton in its sample. The rearrangement uses TRBV7-8 and TRBJ1-6; no clear D. Germline V CDR1 and CDR2: SGHVS, FQNEAQ. The CDR3 contains 13 residues. V lost 6 bases and J 7 bases, leaving 10 bases between the germline ends. The CDR3 DNA reads as TGTGCCAGCAGTTCTGACTGGAATTCACCCCTCCACTTT. Translating gives CASSSDWNSPLHF.

This chain links TRBV5-1 with TRBJ1-4; D perhaps matches TRBD1 (6 bases). V was clipped by 0 bases and J by 2 bases, with 8 bases between them. Germline V gives CDR1 SGHRS, CDR2 YFSETQ. The CDR3 length is 15 residues. The CDR3, as DNA: TGCGCCAGCAGCTTGGGAGGGGGGACTAATGAAAAACTGTTTTTT. Its translation: CASSLGGGTNEKLFF. Full variable domain (rest looked up from reference TRBV5-1 and TRBJ1-4): KAGVTQTPRYLIKTRGQQVTLSCSPISGHRSVSWYQQTPGQGLQFLFEYFSETQRNKGNFPGRFSGRQFSNSRSEMNVSTLELGDSALYLCASSLGGGTNEKLFFGSGTQLSVL.

This chain joins TRBV6-5 and TRBJ2-1; 7 positions match TRBD1. Trimming cost V 10 bases and J 5 bases; bases outside gene matches: 8. Germline V gene data show CDR1 as MNHEY and CDR2 as SVGAGI. CDR3 length equals 13 residues. CDR3 nucleotide sequence: TGTGCCACAAACAGGGGTCTTAACAATGAGCAGTTCTTC. The encoded protein is CATNRGLNNEQFF.

The V and J genes are TRBV7-8 and TRBJ2-3; D uncertain. Trimming removed 1 base from V and 3 bases from J, with 11 bases in between. The CDR3 is 15 residues long. The V gene's germline CDR1 is SGHVS and CDR2 FQNEAQ. The chain's CDR3 is CASSLGAGPTDTQYF. The CDR3 nucleotides read TGTGCCAGCAGCTTAGGGGCAGGCCCAACAGATACGCAGTATTTT.

J is TRBJ2-7 and V is TRBV2; D may be TRBD1 (5 bases). V shed 3 bases and J shed 4 bases, with 10 bases lying between them. Germline assignment: CDR1 SNHLY and CDR2 FYNNEI. This CDR3 is 13 amino acids long. The CDR3 here is CASSDRAGYEQYF. CDR3 DNA sequence: TGTGCCAGCAGTGACAGGGCTGGGTACGAGCAGTACTTC.

The chain is built from TRBV5-1 and TRBJ1-1, with D possibly matching TRBD1 (6 bases). The CDR3 totals 15 residues. From germline, CDR1 is SGHRS and CDR2 YFSETQ. V was shortened by 4 bases and J by 5 bases, with 18 bases between the two germline ends. The CDR3 sequence is CASSPPEGGGTEAFF. CDR3 coding DNA: TGCGCCAGCAGCCCCCCCGAGGGGGGAGGAACTGAAGCTTTCTTT.

Points on this clone: Distinct nucleotide sequences in the sample also encode this CDR3. The chain carries TRBV7-2 and TRBJ1-6; a possible D gene is TRBD1 (5 bases). In germline, CDR1 is SGHTA, CDR2 FQGNSA. V lost 1 base and J 3 bases, leaving 7 bases between the germline ends. The CDR3 contains 15 residues. The CDR3 bases are TGTGCCAGCAGCTTAGGTACAGGCTATAATTCACCCCTCCACTTT. Translated, it gives CASSLGTGYNSPLHF.

The chain joins TRBV11-2 to TRBJ1-2; 9 positions agree with TRBD1. Trimming removed 1 base from V and 7 bases from J; junction bases left unmatched: 10. Germline CDR1 and CDR2: SGHAT and FQNNGV. This CDR3 contains 16 residues. The CDR3 reads CASSLAPDRGIAGYTF. CDR3 nucleotide sequence: TGTGCCAGCAGCTTAGCGCCCGACAGGGGGATCGCTGGCTACACCTTC.

The V and J genes are TRBV7-2 and TRBJ1-1, with a possible D match to TRBD1 (5 bases). Trimming stripped 5 bases from V and 10 bases from J, with 20 bases between. The CDR3 length is 14 residues. CDR1 is SGHTA, CDR2 FQGNSA, per germline. In DNA, the CDR3 is TGTGCCAGCAGCCCTAAAAGCCCGACAGTGGCAGCTTTCTTT. Amino acids: CASSPKSPTVAAFF.

This chain joins TRBV11-2 and TRBJ2-4; D gene unclear. This CDR3 is 15 amino acids long. Trimming cost V 4 bases and J 1 base, with 11 bases left between them. CDR1 is SGHAT, CDR2 FQNNGV, per germline. The CDR3: CASSSHSEAKNIQYF. In DNA, the CDR3 is TGTGCCAGCAGCTCCCACTCGGAGGCCAAAAACATTCAGTACTTC.

This clone was found a few times. The chain is built from TRBV7-2 and TRBJ2-2; TRBD2 matches 8 bases. Germline CDR1 SGHTA, CDR2 FQGNSA. The CDR3 has 16 residues. V trimming: 0 bases; J trimming: 5 bases; junction bases outside the gene matches: 5. In DNA, the CDR3 is TGTGCCAGCAGCTTAGCGAGCGGGGGTGGAACCGGGGAGCTGTTTTTT. Translated, it gives CASSLASGGGTGELFF.

This clone was seen a handful of times. The sample contains more than one DNA sequence encoding this CDR3. The chain carries TRBV10-3 and TRBJ2-5, with no clear D. This CDR3 contains 11 residues. V was clipped by 2 bases and J by 4 bases, with 2 bases between them. Germline CDR1 ENHRY, CDR2 SYGVKD. The CDR3 DNA sequence: TGTGCCATCAGTGAGGGAGAGACCCAGTACTTC. Translating it yields CAISEGETQYF.

In regard to this clone: Other DNA sequences within the sample encode an identical CDR3. The chain carries TRBV5-1 and TRBJ2-6; D gene unclear. Trimming pared 0 bases from V and 2 bases from J, leaving 6 bases between. This CDR3 is 15 amino acids long. Germline V gives CDR1 SGHRS, CDR2 YFSETQ. The CDR3 DNA sequence: TGCGCCAGCAGCTTGGGAGAGGCTGGGGCCAACGTCCTGACTTTC. Translated: CASSLGEAGANVLTF.

Notes on this clone: Other DNA sequences in this specimen translate into the identical CDR3. The rearrangement joins TRBV7-2 to TRBJ1-2; D remains ambiguous. V was trimmed by 5 bases and J by 5 bases, leaving 9 bases between them. This CDR3 is 12 amino acids long. Germline V lookup: CDR1 SGHTA, CDR2 FQGNSA. CDR3 amino acids: CASSRVGYGYTF. Written as DNA, the CDR3 is TGTGCCAGCAGCCGGGTAGGATATGGCTACACCTTC.

This clone has only a few counts. The chain joins TRBV2 to TRBJ1-2; D call uncertain. V shed 6 bases and J shed 0 bases, with 11 bases lying between them. CDR1 is SNHLY, CDR2 FYNNEI, per germline. The CDR3 length is 14 residues. The CDR3 here is CASSQTLANYGYTF. DNA for the CDR3: TGTGCCAGCAGCCAGACATTAGCTAACTATGGCTACACCTTC.